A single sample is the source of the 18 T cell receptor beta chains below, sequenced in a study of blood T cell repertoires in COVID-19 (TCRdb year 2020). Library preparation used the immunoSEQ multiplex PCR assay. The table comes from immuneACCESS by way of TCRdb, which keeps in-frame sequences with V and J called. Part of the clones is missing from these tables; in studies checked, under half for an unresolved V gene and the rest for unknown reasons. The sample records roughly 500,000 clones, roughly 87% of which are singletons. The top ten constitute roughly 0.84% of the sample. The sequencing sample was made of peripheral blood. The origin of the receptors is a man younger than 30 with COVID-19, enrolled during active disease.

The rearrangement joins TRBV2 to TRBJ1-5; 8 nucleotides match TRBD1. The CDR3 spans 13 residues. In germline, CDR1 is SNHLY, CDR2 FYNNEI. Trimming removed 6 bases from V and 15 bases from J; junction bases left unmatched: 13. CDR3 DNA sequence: TGTGCCAGCAGCTCGGACAGGGCTTATAGCTCGCATTTT. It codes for CASSSDRAYSSHF. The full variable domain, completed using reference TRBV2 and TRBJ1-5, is EPEVTQTPSHQVTQMGQEVILRCVPISNHLYFYWYRQILGQKVEFLVSFYNNEISEKSEIFDDQFSVERPDGSNFTLKIRSTKLEDSAMYFCASSSDRAYSSHFGDGTRLSIL.

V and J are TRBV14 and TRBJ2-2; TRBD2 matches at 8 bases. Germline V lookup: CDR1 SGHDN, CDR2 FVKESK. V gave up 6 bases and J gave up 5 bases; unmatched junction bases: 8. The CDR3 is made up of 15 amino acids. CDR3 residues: CASSSRGGRTGELFF. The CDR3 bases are TGTGCCAGCAGTTCTCGGGGGGGCCGAACCGGGGAGCTGTTTTTT.

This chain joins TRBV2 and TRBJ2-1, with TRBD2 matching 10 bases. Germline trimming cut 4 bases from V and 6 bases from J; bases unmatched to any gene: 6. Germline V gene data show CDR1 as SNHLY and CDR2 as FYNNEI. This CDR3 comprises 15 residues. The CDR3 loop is CASSGMGLASNEQFF. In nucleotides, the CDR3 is TGTGCCAGCAGTGGAATGGGACTAGCGAGCAATGAGCAGTTCTTC.

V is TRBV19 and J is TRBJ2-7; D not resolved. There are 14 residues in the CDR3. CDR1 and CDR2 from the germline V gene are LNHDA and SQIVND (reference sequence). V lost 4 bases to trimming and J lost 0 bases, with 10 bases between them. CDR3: CASSTQKSSYEQYF. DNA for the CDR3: TGTGCCAGTAGTACACAGAAGAGCTCCTACGAGCAGTACTTC. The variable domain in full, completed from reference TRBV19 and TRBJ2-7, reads DGGITQSPKYLFRKEGQNVTLSCEQNLNHDAMYWYRQDPGQGLRLIYYSQIVNDFQKGDIAEGYSVSREKKESFPLTVTSAQKNPTAFYLCASSTQKSSYEQYFGPGTRLTVT.

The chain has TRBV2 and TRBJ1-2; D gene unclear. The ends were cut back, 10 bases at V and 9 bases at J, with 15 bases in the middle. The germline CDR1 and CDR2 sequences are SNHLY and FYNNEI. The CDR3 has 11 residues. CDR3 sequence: CAIFVGARYTF. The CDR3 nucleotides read TGTGCCATCTTTGTGGGAGCCCGCTACACCTTC. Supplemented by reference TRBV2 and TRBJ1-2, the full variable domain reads EPEVTQTPSHQVTQMGQEVILRCVPISNHLYFYWYRQILGQKVEFLVSFYNNEISEKSEIFDDQFSVERPDGSNFTLKIRSTKLEDSAMYFCAIFVGARYTFGSGTRLTVV.

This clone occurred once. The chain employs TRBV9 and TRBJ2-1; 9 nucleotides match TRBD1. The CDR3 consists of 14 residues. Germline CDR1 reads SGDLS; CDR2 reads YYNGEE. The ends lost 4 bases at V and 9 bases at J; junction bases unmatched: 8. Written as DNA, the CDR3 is TGTGCCAGCAGCATACGGACAGGGGTTGGTGAGCAGTTCTTC. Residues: CASSIRTGVGEQFF.

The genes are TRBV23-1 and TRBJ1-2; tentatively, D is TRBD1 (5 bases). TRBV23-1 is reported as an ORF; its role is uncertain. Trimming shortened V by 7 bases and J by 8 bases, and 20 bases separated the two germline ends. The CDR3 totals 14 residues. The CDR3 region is CASTRPNRPRGYTF. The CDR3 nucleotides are TGCGCCAGCACCCGACCTAACAGGCCAAGGGGCTACACCTTC.

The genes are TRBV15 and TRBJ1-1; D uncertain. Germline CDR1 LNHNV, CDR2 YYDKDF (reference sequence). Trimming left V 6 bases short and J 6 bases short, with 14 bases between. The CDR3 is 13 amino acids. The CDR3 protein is CATRVGGLAEAFF. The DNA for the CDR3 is TGTGCCACCAGAGTTGGAGGGCTCGCTGAAGCTTTCTTT.

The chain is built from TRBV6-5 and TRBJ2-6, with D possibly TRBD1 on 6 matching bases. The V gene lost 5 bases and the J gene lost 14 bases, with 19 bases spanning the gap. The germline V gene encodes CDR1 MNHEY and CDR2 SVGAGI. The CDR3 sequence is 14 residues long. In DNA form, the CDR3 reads TGTGCCAGCAGTCCCACAGGGCCCCCTCCATTCCTGACTTTC. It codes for CASSPTGPPPFLTF.

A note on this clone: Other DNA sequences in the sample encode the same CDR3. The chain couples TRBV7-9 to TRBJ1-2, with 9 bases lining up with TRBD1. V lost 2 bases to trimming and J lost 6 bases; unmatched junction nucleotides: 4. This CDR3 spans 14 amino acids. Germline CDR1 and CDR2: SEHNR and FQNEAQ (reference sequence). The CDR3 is CASSLPGQGNGYTF. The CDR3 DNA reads TGTGCCAGCAGCTTACCGGGACAGGGAAATGGCTACACCTTC.

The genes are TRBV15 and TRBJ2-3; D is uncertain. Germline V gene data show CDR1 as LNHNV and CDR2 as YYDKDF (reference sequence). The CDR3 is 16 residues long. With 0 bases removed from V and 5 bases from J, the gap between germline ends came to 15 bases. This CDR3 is CATSRDGEEYGDTQYF. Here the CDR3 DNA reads TGTGCCACCAGCAGAGATGGTGAAGAGTATGGAGATACGCAGTATTTT. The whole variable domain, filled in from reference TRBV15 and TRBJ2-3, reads DAMVIQNPRYQVTQFGKPVTLSCSQTLNHNVMYWYQQKSSQAPKLLFHYYDKDFNNEADTPDNFQSRRPNTSFCFLDIRSPGLGDTAMYLCATSRDGEEYGDTQYFGPGTRLTVL.

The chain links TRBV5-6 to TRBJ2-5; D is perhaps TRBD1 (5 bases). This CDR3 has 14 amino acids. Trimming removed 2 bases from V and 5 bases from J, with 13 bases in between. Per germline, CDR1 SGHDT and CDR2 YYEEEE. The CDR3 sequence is CASSLGASGETQYF. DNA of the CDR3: TGTGCCAGCAGCTTAGGGGCGAGTGGGGAGACCCAGTACTTC.

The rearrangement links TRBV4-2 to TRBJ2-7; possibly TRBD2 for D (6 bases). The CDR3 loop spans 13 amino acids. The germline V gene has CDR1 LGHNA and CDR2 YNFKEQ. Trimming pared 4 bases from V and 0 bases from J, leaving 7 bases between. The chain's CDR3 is CASSREVSYEQYF. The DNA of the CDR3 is TGTGCCAGCAGCCGGGAGGTCTCCTACGAGCAGTACTTC.

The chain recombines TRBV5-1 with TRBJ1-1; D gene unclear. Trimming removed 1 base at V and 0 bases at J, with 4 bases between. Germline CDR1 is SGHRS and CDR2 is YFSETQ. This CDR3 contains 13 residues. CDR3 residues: CASSLSLNTEAFF. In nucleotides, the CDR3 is TGCGCCAGCAGCTTGTCTTTGAACACTGAAGCTTTCTTT.

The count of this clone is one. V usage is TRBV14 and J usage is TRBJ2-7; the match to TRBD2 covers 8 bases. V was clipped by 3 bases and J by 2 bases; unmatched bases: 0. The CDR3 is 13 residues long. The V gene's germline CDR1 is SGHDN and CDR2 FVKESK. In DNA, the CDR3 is TGTGCCAGCAGCCAGGGACTAGCCTACGAGCAGTACTTC. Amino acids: CASSQGLAYEQYF. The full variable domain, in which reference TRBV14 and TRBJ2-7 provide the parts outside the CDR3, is EAGVTQFPSHSVIEKGQTVTLRCDPISGHDNLYWYRRVMGKEIKFLLHFVKESKQDESGMPNNRFLAERTGGTYSTLKVQPAELEDSGVYFCASSQGLAYEQYFGPGTRLTVT.

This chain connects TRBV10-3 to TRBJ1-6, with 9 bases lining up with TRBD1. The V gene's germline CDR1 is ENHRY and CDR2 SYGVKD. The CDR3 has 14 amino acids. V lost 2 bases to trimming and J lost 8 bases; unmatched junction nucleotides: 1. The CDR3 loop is CAISEDRGYSPLHF. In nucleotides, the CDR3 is TGTGCCATCAGTGAGGACAGGGGGTATTCACCCCTCCACTTT.

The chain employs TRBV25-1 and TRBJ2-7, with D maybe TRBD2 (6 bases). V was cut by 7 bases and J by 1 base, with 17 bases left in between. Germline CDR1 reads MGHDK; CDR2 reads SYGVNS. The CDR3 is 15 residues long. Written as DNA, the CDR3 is TGTGCCAGCACCCCCCCTGGCGGGGTGTCCTACGAGCAGTACTTC. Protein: CASTPPGGVSYEQYF.

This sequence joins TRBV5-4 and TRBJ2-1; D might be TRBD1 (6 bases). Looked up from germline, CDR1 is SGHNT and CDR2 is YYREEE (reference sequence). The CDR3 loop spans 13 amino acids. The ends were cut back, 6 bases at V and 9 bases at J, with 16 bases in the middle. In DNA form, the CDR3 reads TGTGCCAGCAATCAACTAAAGGGGGTTGAGCAGTTCTTC. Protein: CASNQLKGVEQFF.